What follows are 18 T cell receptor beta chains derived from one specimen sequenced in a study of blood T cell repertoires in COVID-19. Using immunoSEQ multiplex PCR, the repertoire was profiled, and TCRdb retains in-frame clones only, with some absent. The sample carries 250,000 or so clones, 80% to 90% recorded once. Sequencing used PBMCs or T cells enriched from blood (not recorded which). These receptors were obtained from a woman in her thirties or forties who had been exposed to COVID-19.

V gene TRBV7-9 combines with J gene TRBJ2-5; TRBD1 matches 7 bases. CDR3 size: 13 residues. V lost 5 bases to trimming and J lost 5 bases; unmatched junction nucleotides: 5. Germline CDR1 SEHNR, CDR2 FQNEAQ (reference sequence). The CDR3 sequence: CASSHDRDETQYF. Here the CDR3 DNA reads TGTGCCAGCAGCCACGACAGGGACGAGACCCAGTACTTC.

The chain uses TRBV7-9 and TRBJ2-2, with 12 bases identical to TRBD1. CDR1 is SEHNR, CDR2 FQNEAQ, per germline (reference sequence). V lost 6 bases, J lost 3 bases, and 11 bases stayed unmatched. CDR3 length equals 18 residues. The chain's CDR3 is CASRLFPGQGAYTGELFF. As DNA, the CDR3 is TGTGCCAGCAGGCTTTTTCCGGGACAGGGGGCCTACACCGGGGAGCTGTTTTTT.

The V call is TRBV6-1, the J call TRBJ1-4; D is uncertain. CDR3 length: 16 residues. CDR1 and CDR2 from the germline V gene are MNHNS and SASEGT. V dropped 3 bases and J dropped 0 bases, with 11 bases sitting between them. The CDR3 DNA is TGTGCCAGCAGTGAGTCCGCGAGCGCAACTAATGAAAAACTGTTTTTT. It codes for CASSESASATNEKLFF.

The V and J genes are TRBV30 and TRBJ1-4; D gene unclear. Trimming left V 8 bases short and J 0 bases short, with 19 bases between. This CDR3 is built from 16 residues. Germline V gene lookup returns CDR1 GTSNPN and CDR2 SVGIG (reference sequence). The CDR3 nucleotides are TGTGCCATCCCGGGAATGGGTGCCGCAACTAATGAAAAACTGTTTTTT. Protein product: CAIPGMGAATNEKLFF.

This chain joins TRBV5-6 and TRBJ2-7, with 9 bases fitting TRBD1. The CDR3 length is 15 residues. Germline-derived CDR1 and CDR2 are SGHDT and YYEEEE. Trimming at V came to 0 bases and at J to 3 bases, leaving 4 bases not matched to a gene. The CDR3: CASSLGGTGHYEQYF. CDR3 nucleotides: TGTGCCAGCAGCTTGGGGGGGACAGGGCACTACGAGCAGTACTTC.

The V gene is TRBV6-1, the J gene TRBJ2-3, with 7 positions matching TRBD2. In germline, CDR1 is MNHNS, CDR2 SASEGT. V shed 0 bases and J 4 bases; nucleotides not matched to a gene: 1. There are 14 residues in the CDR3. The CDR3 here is CASSEAGGADTQYF. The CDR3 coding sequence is TGTGCCAGCAGTGAAGCTGGGGGGGCAGATACGCAGTATTTT.

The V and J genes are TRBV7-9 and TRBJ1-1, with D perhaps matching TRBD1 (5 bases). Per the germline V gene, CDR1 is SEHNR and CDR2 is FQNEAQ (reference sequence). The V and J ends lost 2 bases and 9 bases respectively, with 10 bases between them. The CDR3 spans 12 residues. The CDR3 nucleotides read TGTGCCAGCAGCTTAATGGGGACTCAAGCTTTCTTT. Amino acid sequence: CASSLMGTQAFF.

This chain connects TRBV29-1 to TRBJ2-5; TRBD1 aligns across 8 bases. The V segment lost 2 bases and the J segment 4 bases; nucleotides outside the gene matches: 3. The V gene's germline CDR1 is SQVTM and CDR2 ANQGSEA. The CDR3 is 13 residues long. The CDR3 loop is CSVEHRGAETQYF. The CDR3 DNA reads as TGCAGCGTTGAACACAGGGGGGCAGAGACCCAGTACTTC.

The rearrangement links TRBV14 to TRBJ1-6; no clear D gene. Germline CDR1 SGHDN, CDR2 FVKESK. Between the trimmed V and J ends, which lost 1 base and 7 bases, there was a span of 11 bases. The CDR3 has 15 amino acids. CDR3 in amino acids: CASSQVVFRNSPLHF. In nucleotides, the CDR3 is TGTGCCAGCAGCCAAGTAGTTTTCCGAAATTCACCCCTCCACTTT.

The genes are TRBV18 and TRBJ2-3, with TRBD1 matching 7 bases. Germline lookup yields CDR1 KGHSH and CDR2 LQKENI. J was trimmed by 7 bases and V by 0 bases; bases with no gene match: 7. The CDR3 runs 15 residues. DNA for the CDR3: TGTGCCAGCTCACCACCGGTGACAGGGTCAAATACGCAGTATTTT. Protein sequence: CASSPPVTGSNTQYF.

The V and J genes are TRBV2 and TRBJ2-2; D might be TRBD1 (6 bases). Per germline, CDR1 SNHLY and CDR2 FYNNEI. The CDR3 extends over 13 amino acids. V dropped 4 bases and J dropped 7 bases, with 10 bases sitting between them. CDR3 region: CASSANRDGELFF. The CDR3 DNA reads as TGTGCCAGCAGTGCAAACAGGGACGGGGAGCTGTTTTTT.

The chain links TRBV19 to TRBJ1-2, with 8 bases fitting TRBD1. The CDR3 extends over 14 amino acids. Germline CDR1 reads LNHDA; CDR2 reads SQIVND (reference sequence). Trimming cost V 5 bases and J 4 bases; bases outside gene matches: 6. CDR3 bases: TGTGCCAGTAGTCCCTTCGGACAGGGCTATGGCTACACCTTC. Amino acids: CASSPFGQGYGYTF.

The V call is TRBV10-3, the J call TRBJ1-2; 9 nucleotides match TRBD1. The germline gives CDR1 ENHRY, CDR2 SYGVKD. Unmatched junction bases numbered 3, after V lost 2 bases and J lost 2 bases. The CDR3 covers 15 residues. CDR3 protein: CAISEEGTGNYGYTF. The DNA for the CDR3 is TGTGCCATCAGTGAGGAGGGGACAGGGAACTATGGCTACACCTTC.

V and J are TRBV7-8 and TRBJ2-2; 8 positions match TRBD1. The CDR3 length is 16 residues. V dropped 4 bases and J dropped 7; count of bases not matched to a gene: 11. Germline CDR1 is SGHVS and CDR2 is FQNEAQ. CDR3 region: CASSSWWTGFFGELFF. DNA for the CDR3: TGTGCCAGCAGCTCCTGGTGGACAGGGTTTTTCGGGGAGCTGTTTTTT. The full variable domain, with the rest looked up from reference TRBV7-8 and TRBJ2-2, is GAGVSQSPRYKVAKRGQDVALRCDPISGHVSLFWYQQALGQGPEFLTYFQNEAQLDKSGLPSDRFFAERPEGSVSTLKIQRTQQEDSAVYLCASSSWWTGFFGELFFGEGSRLTVL.

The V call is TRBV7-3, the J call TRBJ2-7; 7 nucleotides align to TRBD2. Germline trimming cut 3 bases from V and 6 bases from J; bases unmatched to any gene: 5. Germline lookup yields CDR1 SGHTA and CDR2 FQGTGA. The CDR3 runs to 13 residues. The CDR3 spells CASSFGTTTEQYF. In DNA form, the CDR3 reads TGTGCCAGCAGCTTCGGGACTACGACCGAGCAGTACTTC.

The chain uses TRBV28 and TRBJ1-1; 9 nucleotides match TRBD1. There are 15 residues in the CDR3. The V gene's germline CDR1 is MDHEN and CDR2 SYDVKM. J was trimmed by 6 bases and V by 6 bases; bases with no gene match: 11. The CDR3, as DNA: TGTGCCAGCAGCGACCCAACAGGGGGCGTTTCTGAAGCTTTCTTT. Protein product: CASSDPTGGVSEAFF.

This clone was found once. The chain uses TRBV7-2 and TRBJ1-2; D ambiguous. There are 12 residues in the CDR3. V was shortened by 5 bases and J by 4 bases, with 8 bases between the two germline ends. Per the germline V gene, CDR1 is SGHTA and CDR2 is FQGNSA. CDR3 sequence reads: CASSPGLYGYTF. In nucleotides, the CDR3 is TGTGCCAGCAGCCCGGGTCTCTATGGCTACACCTTC.

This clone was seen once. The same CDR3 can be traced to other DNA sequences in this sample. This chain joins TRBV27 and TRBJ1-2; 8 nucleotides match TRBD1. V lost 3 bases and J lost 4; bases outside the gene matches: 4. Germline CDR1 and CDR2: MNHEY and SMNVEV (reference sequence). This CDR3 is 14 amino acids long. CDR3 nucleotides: TGTGCCAGCAGTTTCGGGCAGGGGGCCTATGGCTACACCTTC. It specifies CASSFGQGAYGYTF.